This note documents a single TCR beta chain sequence. Per the authors' pipeline: Researchers report that nucleated cell counts were estimated from reference gene primer amplification. This table comes from immunoSEQ multiplex PCR, and its TCRdb copy is limited to in-frame clones, with some not included. V and J calls and clone size come straight from that table; D and trimming were deduced from the DNA. Of approximately 240,000 clones in the sample, more than 65% were seen once. The data were taken from a study of blood T cell repertoires in COVID-19. Background on the study: Italy, Spain and the United States were the sources of the convalescent and acute COVID-19 samples. Nucleic acid was either cDNA or gDNA, and it came from T cells, B-cell-depleted T cells, or PBMCs.

V lost 3 bases, J lost 8 bases, and 23 bases lay in between. The germline gives CDR1 SGHDT, CDR2 YYEEEE. The CDR3 loop spans 16 amino acids. V is TRBV5-6 and J is TRBJ1-2; TRBD1 might be the D (6 bases). This receptor was obtained from a woman aged 60-70 years with acute or convalescent COVID-19. The material sequenced was peripheral blood. In nucleotides, the CDR3 is TGTGCCAGCAGCTCCGCCGGAACAGGGTGGGAGAGCGGCTACACCTTC. Amino acids: CASSSAGTGWESGYTF.